A single sample is the source of the 2 T cell receptor beta chains below, sequenced in a study of beta chain features in type 1 diabetes. The investigators reverse transcribed all of the isolated RNA, so they sequenced expressed TCRB transcripts. Data came from immunoSEQ multiplex PCR; TCRdb stores just in-frame clones and leaves some out. The table has about 220,000 clones, approximately 10% seen once. The sample consisted of central memory CD4+ T cells from blood. The receptors originated from a man aged 18 to 29 in good health.

This clone was detected only a few times. The chain joins TRBV5-6 to TRBJ1-5; 9 positions agree with TRBD1. J lost 6 bases, V lost 4 bases, and 5 bases had no gene match. The CDR3 covers 14 residues. The germline V gene encodes CDR1 SGHDT and CDR2 YYEEEE. The CDR3 reads CASSLGQGSQPQHF. As DNA, the CDR3 is TGTGCCAGCAGCCTCGGACAGGGGTCTCAGCCCCAGCATTTT.

This clone was counted ten times or more. The chain links TRBV7-9 to TRBJ2-1; no firm D call. Trimming removed 7 bases at V and 0 bases at J, with 13 bases between. The germline CDR1 and CDR2 sequences are SEHNR and FQNEAQ (reference sequence). CDR3 length: 15 amino acids. DNA for the CDR3: TGTGCCAGCATCGCCCATTCGGGCTCCTACAATGAGCAGTTCTTC. Its protein is CASIAHSGSYNEQFF.